This T cell receptor (beta chain) was profiled in a study of T cell responses to AZD1222 COVID-19 vaccine. Study conclusions and caveats: Clonal diversity was possibly underestimated, and the donors were mostly white British, with more females. There were repertoire samples only from the period after the peak T cell response.

Here immunoSEQ multiplex PCR was the method, and the copy in TCRdb shows in-frame clones only, minus some. Of roughly 200,000 clones in the sample, 70% to 90% were seen once. The CDR3 sequence is 16 residues long. Unmatched junction bases numbered 11, after V lost 0 bases and J lost 9 bases. Looked up from germline, CDR1 is LGHNA and CDR2 is YSLEER. In the case of this clone: No antigen is known for it.

The origin of this receptor is an adult in good health. V is TRBV4-3 and J is TRBJ2-1; 7 positions agree with TRBD2. Sequencing was performed on peripheral blood, taken on day 0 of AZD1222 vaccination. DNA of the CDR3: TGCGCCAGCAGCCAAGATCTAAGGAATAGGGAGGGTGAGCAGTTCTTC. Translating it yields CASSQDLRNREGEQFF.